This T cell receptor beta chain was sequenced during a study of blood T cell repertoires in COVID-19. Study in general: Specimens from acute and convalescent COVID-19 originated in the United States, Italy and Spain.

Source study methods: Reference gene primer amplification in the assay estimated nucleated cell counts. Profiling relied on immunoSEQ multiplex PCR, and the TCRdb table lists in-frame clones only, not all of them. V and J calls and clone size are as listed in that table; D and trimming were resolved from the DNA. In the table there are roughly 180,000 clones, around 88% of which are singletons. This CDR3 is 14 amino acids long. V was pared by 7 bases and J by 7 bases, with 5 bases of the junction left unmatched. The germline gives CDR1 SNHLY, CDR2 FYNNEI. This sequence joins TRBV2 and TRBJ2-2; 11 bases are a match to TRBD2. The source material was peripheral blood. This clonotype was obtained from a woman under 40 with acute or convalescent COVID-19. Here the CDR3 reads CASKLAGASGELFF. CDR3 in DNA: TGTGCCAGCAAACTAGCGGGAGCGAGCGGGGAGCTGTTTTTT.